The rows below give T cell receptor beta chains drawn from one sample of a study of post-analysis software for immune sequencing data. TCRdb used MiXCR to reprocess the PCR reads, holding one entry per CDR3 protein. The sample carries a few hundred thousand distinct CDR3 sequences, about a third recorded once. The sequenced sample consisted of blood. The origin of the receptors is a girl aged 2-17 years with multiple sclerosis. The CDR3 runs from the conserved cysteine through the conserved F or W. The D gene is left open where the match is weak. Clone size is shown for a subset of rows, as once, few, many or a class of expanded clone.

d_call j_call v_call clone_size cdr3_aa cdr3_nt
TRBD1 TRBJ2-1 TRBV24-1 . CATSDQGQGARDEQFF TGTGCCACCAGTGATCAAGGACAGGGGGCACGCGATGAGCAGTTCTTC
. TRBJ1-5 TRBV20-1 . CSARDRRPGVNQPQHF TGCAGTGCTAGAGATAGGCGTCCAGGGGTCAATCAGCCCCAGCATTTT
TRBD2 TRBJ2-1 TRBV3-1 few CASSTQLAGANEQFF TGTGCCAGCAGCACACAACTAGCGGGGGCCAATGAGCAGTTCTTC
TRBD1 TRBJ2-7 TRBV6-1 . CASSERWAGQGSYEQYF TGTGCCAGCAGTGAACGATGGGCGGGACAGGGATCCTACGAGCAGTACTTC
. TRBJ2-3 TRBV24-1 . CATRGVTDAQYF TGTGCCACAAGGGGGGTGACAGATGCGCAGTATTTT
TRBD1 TRBJ2-5 TRBV7-9 few CASSPGQGAETQYF TGTGCCAGCAGCCCGGGACAGGGGGCCGAGACCCAGTACTTC
. TRBJ1-4 TRBV29-1 few CGGVVNEKLFF TGTGGGGGCGTTGTTAATGAAAAACTGTTTTTT
. TRBJ2-3 TRBV24-1 few CATSRDSTDTQYF TGTGCCACCAGTAGGGACTCCACAGATACGCAGTATTTT
. TRBJ1-1 TRBV7-9 few CASSFLSLVNTEAFF TGTGCCAGCAGCTTCCTGAGTCTAGTGAACACTGAAGCTTTCTTT
. TRBJ2-2 TRBV27 . CASSLVDGAGELFF TGTGCCAGCAGTTTGGTCGATGGGGCCGGGGAGCTGTTTTTT
. TRBJ2-1 TRBV20-1 once CSAVIPRGLHNEQFF TGCAGTGCCGTGATTCCCCGTGGGCTTCACAATGAGCAGTTCTTC
TRBD2 TRBJ2-5 TRBV18 . CASSPGTTETQYF TGTGCCAGCTCACCCGGGACTACGGAGACCCAGTACTTC
TRBD1 TRBJ1-2 TRBV7-9 few CASSSDRGGNYGYTF TGTGCCAGCAGCTCCGACAGGGGGGGGAACTATGGCTACACCTTC